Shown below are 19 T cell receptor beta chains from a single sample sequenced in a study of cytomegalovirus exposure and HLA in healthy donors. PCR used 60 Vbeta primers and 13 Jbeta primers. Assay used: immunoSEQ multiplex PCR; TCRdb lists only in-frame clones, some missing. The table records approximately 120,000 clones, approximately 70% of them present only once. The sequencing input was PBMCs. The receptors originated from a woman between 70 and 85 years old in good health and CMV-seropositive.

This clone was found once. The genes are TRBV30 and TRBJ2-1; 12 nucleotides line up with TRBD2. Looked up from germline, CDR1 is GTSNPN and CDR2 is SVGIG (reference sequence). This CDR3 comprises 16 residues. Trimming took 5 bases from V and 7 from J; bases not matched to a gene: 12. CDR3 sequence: CAWDRLRTSGDNEQFF. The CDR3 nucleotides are TGTGCCTGGGACCGACTTAGGACTAGCGGGGATAATGAGCAGTTCTTC. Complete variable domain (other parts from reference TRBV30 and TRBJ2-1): SQTIHQWPATLVQPVGSPLSLECTVEGTSNPNLYWYRQAAGRGLQLLFYSVGIGQISSEVPQNLSASRPQDRQFILSSKKLLLSDSGFYLCAWDRLRTSGDNEQFFGPGTRLTVL.

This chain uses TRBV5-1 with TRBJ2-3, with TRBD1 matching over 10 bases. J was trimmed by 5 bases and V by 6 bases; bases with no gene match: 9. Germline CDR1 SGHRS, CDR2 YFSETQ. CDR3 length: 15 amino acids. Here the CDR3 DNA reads TGCGCCAGCACCCGAGACAGGGGGCGGGTAGATACGCAGTATTTT. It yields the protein CASTRDRGRVDTQYF.

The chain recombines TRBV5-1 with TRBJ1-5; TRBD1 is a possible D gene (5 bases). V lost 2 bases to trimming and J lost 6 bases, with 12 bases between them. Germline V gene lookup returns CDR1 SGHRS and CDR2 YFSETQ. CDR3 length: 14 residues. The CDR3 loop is CASSFDPGGQPQHF. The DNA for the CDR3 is TGCGCCAGCAGCTTCGACCCCGGGGGTCAGCCCCAGCATTTT.

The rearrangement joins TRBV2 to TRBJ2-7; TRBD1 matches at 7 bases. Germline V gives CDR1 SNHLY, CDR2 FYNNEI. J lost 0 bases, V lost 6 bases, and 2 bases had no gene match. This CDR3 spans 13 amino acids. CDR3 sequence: CASRRDSSYEQYF. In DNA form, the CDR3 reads TGTGCCAGCAGGAGGGACAGCTCCTACGAGCAGTACTTC.

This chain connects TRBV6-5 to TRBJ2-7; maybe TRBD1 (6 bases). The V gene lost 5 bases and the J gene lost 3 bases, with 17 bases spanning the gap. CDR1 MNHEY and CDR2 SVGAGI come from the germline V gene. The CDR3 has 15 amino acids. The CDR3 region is CASSNPRTAHYEQYF. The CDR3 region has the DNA TGTGCCAGCAGTAATCCGAGGACAGCCCACTACGAGCAGTACTTC.

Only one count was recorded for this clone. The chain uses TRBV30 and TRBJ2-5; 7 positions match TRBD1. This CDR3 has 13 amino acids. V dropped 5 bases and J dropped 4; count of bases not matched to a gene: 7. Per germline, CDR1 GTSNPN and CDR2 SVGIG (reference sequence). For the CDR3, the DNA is TGTGCCTGGTCCCGACAGGGTCTAGAGACCCAGTACTTC. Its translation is CAWSRQGLETQYF.

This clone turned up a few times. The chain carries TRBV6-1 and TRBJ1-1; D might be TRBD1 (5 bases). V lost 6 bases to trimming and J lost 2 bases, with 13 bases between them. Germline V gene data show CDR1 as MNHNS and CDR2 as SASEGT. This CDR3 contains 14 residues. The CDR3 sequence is CASSPTVPNTEAFF. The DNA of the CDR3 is TGTGCCAGCAGCCCGACAGTACCAAACACTGAAGCTTTCTTT.

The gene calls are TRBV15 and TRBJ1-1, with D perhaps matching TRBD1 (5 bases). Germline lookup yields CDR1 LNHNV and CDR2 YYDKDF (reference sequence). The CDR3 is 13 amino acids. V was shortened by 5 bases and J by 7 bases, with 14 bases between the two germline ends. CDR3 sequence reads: CATSLNGGYEAFF. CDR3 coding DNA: TGTGCCACCAGCCTAAACGGGGGGTATGAAGCTTTCTTT.

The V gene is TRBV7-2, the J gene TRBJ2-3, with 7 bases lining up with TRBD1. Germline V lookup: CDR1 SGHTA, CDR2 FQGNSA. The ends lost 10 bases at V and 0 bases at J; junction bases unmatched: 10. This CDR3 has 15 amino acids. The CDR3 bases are TGTGCCACCCGCAGGGGGATGGCTAGCACAGATACGCAGTATTTT. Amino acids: CATRRGMASTDTQYF.

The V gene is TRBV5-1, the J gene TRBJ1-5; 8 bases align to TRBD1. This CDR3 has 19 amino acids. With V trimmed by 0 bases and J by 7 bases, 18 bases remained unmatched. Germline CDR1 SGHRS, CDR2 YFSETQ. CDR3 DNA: TGCGCCAGCAGCTTGGGGCCCCATACTCAGGGGGCGTTACAACAGCCCCAGCATTTT. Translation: CASSLGPHTQGALQQPQHF.

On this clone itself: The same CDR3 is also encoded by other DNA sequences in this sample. The CDR3 here is CAWSKGGGSYEQYF. The CDR3 DNA reads as TGTGCCTGGAGTAAGGGCGGGGGTTCCTACGAGCAGTACTTC. This sequence joins TRBV30 and TRBJ2-7, with 7 bases lining up with TRBD2. After removal of 2 bases from V and 1 base from J, the junction contained 5 bases not matched to a gene. Looked up from germline, CDR1 is GTSNPN and CDR2 is SVGIG (reference sequence). The CDR3 is 14 amino acids. Full variable domain (outside the CDR3, taken from reference TRBV30 and TRBJ2-7): SQTIHQWPATLVQPVGSPLSLECTVEGTSNPNLYWYRQAAGRGLQLLFYSVGIGQISSEVPQNLSASRPQDRQFILSSKKLLLSDSGFYLCAWSKGGGSYEQYFGPGTRLTVT.

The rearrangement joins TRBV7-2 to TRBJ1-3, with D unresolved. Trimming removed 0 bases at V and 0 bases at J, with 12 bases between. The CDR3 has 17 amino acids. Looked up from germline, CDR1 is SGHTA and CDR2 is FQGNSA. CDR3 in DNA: TGTGCCAGCAGCTTAGCGGTTTTAAGAGACTCTGGAAACACCATATATTTT. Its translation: CASSLAVLRDSGNTIYF.

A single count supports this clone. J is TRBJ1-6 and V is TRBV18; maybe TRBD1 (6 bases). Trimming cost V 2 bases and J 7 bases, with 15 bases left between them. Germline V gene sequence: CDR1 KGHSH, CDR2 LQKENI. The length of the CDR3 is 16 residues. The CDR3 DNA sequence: TGTGCCAGCTCACCAATTAGTCTACAGGGAAATTCACCCCTCCACTTT. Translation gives CASSPISLQGNSPLHF.

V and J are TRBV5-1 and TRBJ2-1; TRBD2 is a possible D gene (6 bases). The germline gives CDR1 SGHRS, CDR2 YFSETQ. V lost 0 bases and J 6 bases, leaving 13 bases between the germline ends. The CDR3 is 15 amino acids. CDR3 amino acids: CASSLAGGRINEQFF. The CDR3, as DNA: TGCGCCAGCAGCTTGGCCGGGGGACGTATCAATGAGCAGTTCTTC.

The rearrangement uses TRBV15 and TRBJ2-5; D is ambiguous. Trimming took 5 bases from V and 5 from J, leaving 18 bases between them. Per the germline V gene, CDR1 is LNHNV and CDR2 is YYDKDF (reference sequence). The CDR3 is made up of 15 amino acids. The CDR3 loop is CATSPGDIGRETQYF. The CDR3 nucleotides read TGTGCCACCAGCCCCGGTGACATCGGCAGGGAGACCCAGTACTTC.

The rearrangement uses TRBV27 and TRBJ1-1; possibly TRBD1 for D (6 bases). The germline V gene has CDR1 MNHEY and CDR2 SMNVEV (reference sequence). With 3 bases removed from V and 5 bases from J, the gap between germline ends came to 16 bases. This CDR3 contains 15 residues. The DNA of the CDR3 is TGTGCCAGCAGTTTTGACCCCCCAGGGGTGACTGAAGCTTTCTTT. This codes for CASSFDPPGVTEAFF.

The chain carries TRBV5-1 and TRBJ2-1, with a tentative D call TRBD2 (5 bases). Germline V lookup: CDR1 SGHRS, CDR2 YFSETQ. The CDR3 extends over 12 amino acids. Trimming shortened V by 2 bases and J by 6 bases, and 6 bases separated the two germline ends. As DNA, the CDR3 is TGCGCCAGCAGCTTCCGGGGCAATGAGCAGTTCTTC. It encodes CASSFRGNEQFF.

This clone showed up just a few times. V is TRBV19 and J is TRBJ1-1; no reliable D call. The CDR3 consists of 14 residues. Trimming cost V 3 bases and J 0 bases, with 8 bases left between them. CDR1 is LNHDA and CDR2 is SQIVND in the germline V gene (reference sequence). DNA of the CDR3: TGTGCCAGTAGTATTGTCGGGATGAACACTGAAGCTTTCTTT. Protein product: CASSIVGMNTEAFF.

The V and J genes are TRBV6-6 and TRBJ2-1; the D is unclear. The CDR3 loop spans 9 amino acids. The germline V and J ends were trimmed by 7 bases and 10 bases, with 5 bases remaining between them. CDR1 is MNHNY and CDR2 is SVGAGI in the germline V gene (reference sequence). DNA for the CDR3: TGTGCCAGCACTAAAGAGCAGTTCTTC. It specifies CASTKEQFF.